The T cell receptor beta chain described here comes from a study of human T cells and chemical hapten exposure. MiXCR, run by TCRdb on the RACE reads, gives a single entry per CDR3 protein. There are 210,000 or so distinct CDR3 sequences in the sample; about 22% occur only once, and 2.5% lies in the top ten. The CDR3 consists of 13 residues. The V gene's germline CDR1 is KGHSH and CDR2 LQKENI. Between the trimmed V and J ends, which lost 2 bases and 4 bases, there was a span of 6 bases. The time point here: patch test 3, about 24 weeks after DPC sensitization. Described treatment: therapeutic diphenylcyclopropenone sensitization with weekly scalp DPC. This clonotype has only one observation.

This chain connects TRBV18 to TRBJ1-5; no clear D gene. The receptor was derived from a woman between 40 and 50 years old with alopecia areata. Some clones in this sample may be carry-over from other donors' samples. Here the sequenced sample was whole blood, taken in connection with sensitization to the hapten diphenylcyclopropenone (DPC). The CDR3 nucleotides read TGTGCCAGCTCACCAGGGAGGAATCAGCCCCAGCATTTT. This codes for CASSPGRNQPQHF.